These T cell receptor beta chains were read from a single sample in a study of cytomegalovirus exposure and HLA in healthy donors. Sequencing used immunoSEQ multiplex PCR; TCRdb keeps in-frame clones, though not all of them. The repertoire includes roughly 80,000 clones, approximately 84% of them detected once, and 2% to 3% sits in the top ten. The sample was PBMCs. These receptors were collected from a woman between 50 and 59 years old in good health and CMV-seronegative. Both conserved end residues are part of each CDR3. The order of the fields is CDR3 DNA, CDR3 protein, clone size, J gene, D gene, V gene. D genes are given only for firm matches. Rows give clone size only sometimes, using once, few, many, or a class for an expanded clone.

CDR3 DNA: TGTGCTAGTGGTTCTTTCACCGGGGAGCTGTTTTTT
CDR3 protein: CASGSFTGELFF
clone size: .
J gene: TRBJ2-2
D gene: .
V gene: TRBV12-5

CDR3 DNA: TGTGCCAGCATTACGGGGAACTATGGCTACACCTTC
CDR3 protein: CASITGNYGYTF
clone size: .
J gene: TRBJ1-2
D gene: .
V gene: TRBV2

CDR3 DNA: TGTGCCAGCAGCCTCCGGGGGGGCACCGGGGAGCTGTTTTTT
CDR3 protein: CASSLRGGTGELFF
clone size: .
J gene: TRBJ2-2
D gene: TRBD2
V gene: TRBV11-3

CDR3 DNA: TGTGCCAGCTCACTAGCTAGCGGGGGCCTGACAGGGGATACGCAGTATTTT
CDR3 protein: CASSLASGGLTGDTQYF
clone size: .
J gene: TRBJ2-3
D gene: TRBD2
V gene: TRBV18

CDR3 DNA: TGTGCCAGCAATCCCTTAACGGGGGGCGGCACCGGGGAGCTGTTTTTT
CDR3 protein: CASNPLTGGGTGELFF
clone size: .
J gene: TRBJ2-2
D gene: .
V gene: TRBV2

CDR3 DNA: TGTGCCAGCAGCGCGACGGGGGGGCGTTGGGAGACCCAGTACTTC
CDR3 protein: CASSATGGRWETQYF
clone size: .
J gene: TRBJ2-5
D gene: TRBD2
V gene: TRBV9

CDR3 DNA: TGTGCCAGCAGTTATTACCCCGAGCGGGAAAAAGATACGCAGTATTTT
CDR3 protein: CASSYYPEREKDTQYF
clone size: .
J gene: TRBJ2-3
D gene: TRBD2
V gene: TRBV6-5

CDR3 DNA: TGTGCCAGCAGTGAAACAGGGGACAATCAGCCCCAGCATTTT
CDR3 protein: CASSETGDNQPQHF
clone size: few
J gene: TRBJ1-5
D gene: TRBD1
V gene: TRBV25-1

CDR3 DNA: TGCAGCGTTAGCGGAGGTAGATACAATGAGCAGTTCTTC
CDR3 protein: CSVSGGRYNEQFF
clone size: .
J gene: TRBJ2-1
D gene: .
V gene: TRBV29-1

CDR3 DNA: TGTGCCATCAGCGAGGGACAGGGGGGGCAGTACTTC
CDR3 protein: CAISEGQGGQYF
clone size: .
J gene: TRBJ2-7
D gene: TRBD1
V gene: TRBV10-3

CDR3 DNA: TGTGCCAGCAGCCCTGGACTAGCGGGAGCCGAGCAGTACTTC
CDR3 protein: CASSPGLAGAEQYF
clone size: once
J gene: TRBJ2-7
D gene: TRBD2
V gene: TRBV7-2

CDR3 DNA: TGCGCCAGCAGCCAACGACAGGAATCTAGCACAGATACGCAGTATTTT
CDR3 protein: CASSQRQESSTDTQYF
clone size: .
J gene: TRBJ2-3
D gene: .
V gene: TRBV4-3

CDR3 DNA: TGTGCCAGCAGCTTAGAGGGACAGAACACTGAAGCTTTCTTT
CDR3 protein: CASSLEGQNTEAFF
clone size: .
J gene: TRBJ1-1
D gene: .
V gene: TRBV13

CDR3 DNA: TGTGCCAGCAGCTTAAGGGGACAGGTAACTGAAGCTTTCTTT
CDR3 protein: CASSLRGQVTEAFF
clone size: .
J gene: TRBJ1-1
D gene: TRBD1
V gene: TRBV7-8

CDR3 DNA: TGTGCCAGCAGCTTACGGGGGAGCAATGAGCAGTTCTTC
CDR3 protein: CASSLRGSNEQFF
clone size: .
J gene: TRBJ2-1
D gene: .
V gene: TRBV7-2

CDR3 DNA: TGTGCCAGTAGTATACGAGGACAAGGAAACACCACATATTTT
CDR3 protein: CASSIRGQGNTTYF
clone size: .
J gene: TRBJ1-3
D gene: .
V gene: TRBV19

CDR3 DNA: TGTGCCAGCAGTGGGGGGGTGGGAAGTCAGCCCCAGCATTTT
CDR3 protein: CASSGGVGSQPQHF
clone size: few
J gene: TRBJ1-5
D gene: .
V gene: TRBV6-1

CDR3 DNA: TGCAGCGTTGTATCCCCGGGTCCCGAGCAGTTCTTC
CDR3 protein: CSVVSPGPEQFF
clone size: few
J gene: TRBJ2-1
D gene: .
V gene: TRBV29-1

CDR3 DNA: TGTGCCAGTAGTGCCCGGACAGGAGGAGTAAGGGCCCCCTACAATGAGCAGTTCTTC
CDR3 protein: CASSARTGGVRAPYNEQFF
clone size: .
J gene: TRBJ2-1
D gene: TRBD1
V gene: TRBV19

CDR3 DNA: TGCAGCGGTTCGGGACTCAAGCCTGAAGCTTTCTTT
CDR3 protein: CSGSGLKPEAFF
clone size: once
J gene: TRBJ1-1
D gene: .
V gene: TRBV29-1

CDR3 DNA: TGTGCCAGCAGTTACGCGGCAGGCGGGGAAGCTTTCTTT
CDR3 protein: CASSYAAGGEAFF
clone size: .
J gene: TRBJ1-1
D gene: .
V gene: TRBV7-2

CDR3 DNA: TGTGCCAGCAGCTTGGAGATAGCGGGAGGGCCCTCAGAGACCCAGTACTTC
CDR3 protein: CASSLEIAGGPSETQYF
clone size: .
J gene: TRBJ2-5
D gene: TRBD2
V gene: TRBV5-6

CDR3 DNA: TGTGCCAGCAGTATTACAGGGACGAGTCAGCCCCAGCATTTT
CDR3 protein: CASSITGTSQPQHF
clone size: .
J gene: TRBJ1-5
D gene: .
V gene: TRBV6-5

CDR3 DNA: TGTGCCAGCAGCTCCACCCCGGCAGGTGGCTACACCTTC
CDR3 protein: CASSSTPAGGYTF
clone size: .
J gene: TRBJ1-2
D gene: .
V gene: TRBV27

CDR3 DNA: TGTGCCTATCTCTTGGCAGTTTCTAACTATGGATACACCTTC
CDR3 protein: CAYLLAVSNYGYTF
clone size: once
J gene: TRBJ1-2
D gene: .
V gene: TRBV30

CDR3 DNA: TGTGCCAGCAGTCGGACAGGAGGGGGGTTTAATGAGCAGTTCTTC
CDR3 protein: CASSRTGGGFNEQFF
clone size: .
J gene: TRBJ2-1
D gene: .
V gene: TRBV2

CDR3 DNA: TGTGCCAGCAGTGTAGGGAGCATAGGCTCCTACGAGCAGTACTTC
CDR3 protein: CASSVGSIGSYEQYF
clone size: .
J gene: TRBJ2-7
D gene: .
V gene: TRBV11-2

CDR3 DNA: TGCGCCAGCGGGTCGGGGGGGAGCACAGATACGCAGTATTTT
CDR3 protein: CASGSGGSTDTQYF
clone size: .
J gene: TRBJ2-3
D gene: TRBD2
V gene: TRBV5-1

CDR3 DNA: TGTGCCAGCAGTTCTGGACAGGGGAAAGTTAGCAATCAGCCCCAGCATTTT
CDR3 protein: CASSSGQGKVSNQPQHF
clone size: .
J gene: TRBJ1-5
D gene: TRBD1
V gene: TRBV5-6

CDR3 DNA: TGTGCCAGCAGTTATACAGGGGAGCTGGGGAAACTATATAGCAATCAGCCCCAGCATTTT
CDR3 protein: CASSYTGELGKLYSNQPQHF
clone size: .
J gene: TRBJ1-5
D gene: TRBD1
V gene: TRBV28

CDR3 DNA: TGTGCCAGCAGTGAATCGGGGTCGGAGGGAAACACCATATATTTT
CDR3 protein: CASSESGSEGNTIYF
clone size: .
J gene: TRBJ1-3
D gene: .
V gene: TRBV25-1

CDR3 DNA: TGTGCCAGCAGCCCTAACAGGGGATTGAAAACTGAAGCTTTCTTT
CDR3 protein: CASSPNRGLKTEAFF
clone size: .
J gene: TRBJ1-1
D gene: TRBD1
V gene: TRBV7-6

CDR3 DNA: TGTGCCAGCAGCGTAGACCCGGACAGGACGAACACTGAAGCTTTCTTT
CDR3 protein: CASSVDPDRTNTEAFF
clone size: few
J gene: TRBJ1-1
D gene: TRBD1
V gene: TRBV9

CDR3 DNA: TGTGCCAGCAGCCGTGGGTGGGGGGAGAATTCACCCCTCCACTTT
CDR3 protein: CASSRGWGENSPLHF
clone size: .
J gene: TRBJ1-6
D gene: .
V gene: TRBV5-6

CDR3 DNA: TGTGCCAGCAGTTACGGGCGGGGGACCTACGAGCAGTACTTC
CDR3 protein: CASSYGRGTYEQYF
clone size: .
J gene: TRBJ2-7
D gene: TRBD2
V gene: TRBV6-5

CDR3 DNA: TGTGCCAGCAGTCTGGGCCACTTTTTAGCGGGAGGGCCCCACGAGCAGTACTTC
CDR3 protein: CASSLGHFLAGGPHEQYF
clone size: .
J gene: TRBJ2-7
D gene: TRBD2
V gene: TRBV28

CDR3 DNA: TGCGCCAGCAGCTATTCGACAGTATCTTCTGAAAAACTGTTTTTT
CDR3 protein: CASSYSTVSSEKLFF
clone size: once
J gene: TRBJ1-4
D gene: .
V gene: TRBV5-1

CDR3 DNA: TGTGCCAGTAGTACGGCACAGGGTTACATGAACACTGAAGCTTTCTTT
CDR3 protein: CASSTAQGYMNTEAFF
clone size: .
J gene: TRBJ1-1
D gene: .
V gene: TRBV19

CDR3 DNA: TGTGCCAGCAGCGTAGGAGGTGGGAGAGTAGCCGGGGAGCTGTTTTTT
CDR3 protein: CASSVGGGRVAGELFF
clone size: .
J gene: TRBJ2-2
D gene: .
V gene: TRBV9

CDR3 DNA: TGCGCCAGCAGCTTGGATCGGGAGGGCCGGATCTTC
CDR3 protein: CASSLDREGRIF
clone size: .
J gene: TRBJ2-1
D gene: TRBD2
V gene: TRBV5-1

CDR3 DNA: TGTGCCAGCAGTTCACGGGTGAACACTGAAGCTTTCTTT
CDR3 protein: CASSSRVNTEAFF
clone size: once
J gene: TRBJ1-1
D gene: .
V gene: TRBV27

CDR3 DNA: TGTGCCAGCAGTTACTCGACTGGACAAAGAGAGACCCAGTACTTC
CDR3 protein: CASSYSTGQRETQYF
clone size: once
J gene: TRBJ2-5
D gene: .
V gene: TRBV6-5

CDR3 DNA: TGCGCCAGCAGCTTGGGGCCCTTAGAGACCCAGTACTTC
CDR3 protein: CASSLGPLETQYF
clone size: few
J gene: TRBJ2-5
D gene: .
V gene: TRBV5-1